This T cell receptor beta chain emerged from a study of blood T cell repertoires in COVID-19. CDR1 and CDR2 (germline): SQVTM, ANQGSEA. This CDR3 region has 14 residues. J lost 4 bases, V lost 4 bases, and 5 bases had no gene match. Libraries were prepared by immunoSEQ multiplex PCR; TCRdb keeps only in-frame clonotypes and omits some of them. The table lists roughly 58,000 clones, approximately 70% of them singletons. Exposed enrollees had met someone with a PCR-confirmed or clinician-diagnosed COVID-19 case at some point within the 2 weeks before study entry. The source is a woman in her sixties or seventies who had been exposed to COVID-19. The chain joins TRBV29-1 to TRBJ2-1; 9 bases are a match to TRBD2. Sequencing was done on a sample of PBMCs or T cells enriched from blood (not recorded which). CDR3 region: CSVVTSGRYNEQFF. CDR3 DNA: TGCAGCGTTGTGACTAGCGGAAGATACAATGAGCAGTTCTTC.